This T cell receptor (beta chain) was sequenced during a study of shared clonotypes between healthy human individuals. Clones were read by immunoSEQ multiplex PCR, and TCRdb kept only the in-frame ones, dropping some. The sample contains 550,000 to 800,000 clones, approximately 74% of which appear only once. CDR1 and CDR2 from the germline V gene are SGHRS and YFSETQ. The CDR3 length is 17 residues. Trimming at V came to 4 bases and at J to 0 bases, leaving 7 bases not matched to a gene. This chain links TRBV5-1 with TRBJ1-4; 9 bases are shared with TRBD1. The sample taken for sequencing was memory CD4+ T cells sorted from blood. This sample's subset: CD45RA-negative fraction. The receptor's source is a young woman in good health. The chain's CDR3 is CASSPGQGGATNEKLFF. The CDR3 DNA is TGCGCCAGCAGCCCGGGACAGGGAGGCGCAACTAATGAAAAACTGTTTTTT.